This T cell receptor delta chain came from a study of gamma-delta chains in newborns, infants, children. The trim removed 4 bases at V and 0 bases at J, leaving 10 bases unmatched. CDR1 is TSWWSYY and CDR2 is QGS in the germline V gene. The CDR3 length is 17 residues. TCRdb re-called the reads through CATT. Altogether 2,500 to 3,000 delta-chain clones are present, roughly 50% being singletons, with the ten largest covering 11%. The chain combines TRDV1 with TRDJ1; TRDD3 agrees at 8 bases. This TCR derives from a child who received the measles vaccine. The starting material was blood, obtained at baseline. The CDR3 DNA reads as TGTGCTCTTGGGGCGCAATTCTGGGGGAAGTACACCGATAAACTCATCTTT. As protein: CALGAQFWGKYTDKLIF.